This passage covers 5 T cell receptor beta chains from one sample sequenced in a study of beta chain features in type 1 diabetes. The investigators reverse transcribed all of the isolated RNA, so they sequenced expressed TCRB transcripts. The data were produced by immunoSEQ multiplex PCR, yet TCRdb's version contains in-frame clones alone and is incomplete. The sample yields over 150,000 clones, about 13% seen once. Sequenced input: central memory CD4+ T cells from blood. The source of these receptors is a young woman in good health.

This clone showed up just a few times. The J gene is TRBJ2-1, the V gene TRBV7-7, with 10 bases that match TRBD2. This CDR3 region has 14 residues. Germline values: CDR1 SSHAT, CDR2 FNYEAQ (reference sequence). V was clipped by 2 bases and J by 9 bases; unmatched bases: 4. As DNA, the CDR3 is TGTGCCAGCAGCTTATCGGGACTAGCGTCTGAGCAGTTCTTC. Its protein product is CASSLSGLASEQFF.

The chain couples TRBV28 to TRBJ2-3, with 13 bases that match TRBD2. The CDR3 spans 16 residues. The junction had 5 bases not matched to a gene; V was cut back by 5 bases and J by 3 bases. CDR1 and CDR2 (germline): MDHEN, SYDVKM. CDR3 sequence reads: CASSGLAGVRTDTQYF. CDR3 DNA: TGTGCCAGCAGTGGACTAGCGGGAGTGAGGACAGATACGCAGTATTTT.

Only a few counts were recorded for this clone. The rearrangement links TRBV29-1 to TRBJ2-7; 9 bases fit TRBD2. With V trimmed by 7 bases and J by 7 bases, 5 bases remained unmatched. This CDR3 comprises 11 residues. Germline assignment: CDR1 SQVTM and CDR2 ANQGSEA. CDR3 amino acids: CSAGLAEEQYF. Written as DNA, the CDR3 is TGCAGCGCGGGACTAGCAGAGGAGCAGTACTTC.

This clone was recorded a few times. The CDR3 loop is CASRTSRETDTQYF. Written as DNA, the CDR3 is TGTGCCAGTAGAACCTCCCGGGAGACAGATACGCAGTATTTT. V gene TRBV19 combines with J gene TRBJ2-3, with TRBD2 as a possible D gene (6 bases). Trimming stripped 6 bases from V and 3 bases from J, with 13 bases between. Germline loops: CDR1 LNHDA, CDR2 SQIVND (reference sequence). This CDR3 has 14 residues. Complete variable domain (other parts from reference TRBV19 and TRBJ2-3): DGGITQSPKYLFRKEGQNVTLSCEQNLNHDAMYWYRQDPGQGLRLIYYSQIVNDFQKGDIAEGYSVSREKKESFPLTVTSAQKNPTAFYLCASRTSRETDTQYFGPGTRLTVL.

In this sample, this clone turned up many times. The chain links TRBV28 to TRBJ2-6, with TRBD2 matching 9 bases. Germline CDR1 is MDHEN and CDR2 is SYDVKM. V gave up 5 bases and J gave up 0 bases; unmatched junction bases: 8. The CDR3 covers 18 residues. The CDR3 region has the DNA TGTGCCAGCAGTCAAGGACTAGCGTTCAGCTCTGGGGCCAACGTCCTGACTTTC. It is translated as CASSQGLAFSSGANVLTF. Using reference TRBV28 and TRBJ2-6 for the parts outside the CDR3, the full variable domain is DVKVTQSSRYLVKRTGEKVFLECVQDMDHENMFWYRQDPGLGLRLIYFSYDVKMKEKGDIPEGYSVSREKKERFSLILESASTNQTSMYLCASSQGLAFSSGANVLTFGAGSRLTVL.